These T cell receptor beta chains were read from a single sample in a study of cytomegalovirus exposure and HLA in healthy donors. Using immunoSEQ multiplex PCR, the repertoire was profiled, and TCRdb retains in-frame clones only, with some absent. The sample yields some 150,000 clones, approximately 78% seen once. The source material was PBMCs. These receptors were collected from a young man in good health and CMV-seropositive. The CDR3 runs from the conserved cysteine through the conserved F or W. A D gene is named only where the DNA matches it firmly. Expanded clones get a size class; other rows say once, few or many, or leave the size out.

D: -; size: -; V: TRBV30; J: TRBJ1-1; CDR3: CAWKEGYTEAFF; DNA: TGTGCCTGGAAGGAGGGTTACACTGAAGCTTTCTTT
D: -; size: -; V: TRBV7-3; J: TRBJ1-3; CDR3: CASSVGLPGGGNTIYF; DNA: TGTGCCAGCAGCGTGGGACTCCCCGGAGGTGGAAACACCATATATTTT
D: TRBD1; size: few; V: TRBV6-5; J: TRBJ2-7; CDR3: CASSYSGQGAYEQYF; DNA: TGTGCCAGCAGTTACTCGGGACAGGGGGCCTACGAGCAGTACTTC
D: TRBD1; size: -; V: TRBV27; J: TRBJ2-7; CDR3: CASSRTGSSYEQYF; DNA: TGTGCCAGCAGTCGGACAGGGAGCTCCTACGAGCAGTACTTC
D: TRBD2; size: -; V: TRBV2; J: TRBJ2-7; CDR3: CASSVHSGSPDSYEQYF; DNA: TGTGCCAGCAGTGTTCATAGCGGGAGTCCCGACTCCTACGAGCAGTACTTC
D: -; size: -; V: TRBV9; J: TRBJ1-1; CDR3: CASSAQAVGTEAFF; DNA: TGTGCCAGCAGCGCACAGGCGGTTGGAACTGAAGCTTTCTTT
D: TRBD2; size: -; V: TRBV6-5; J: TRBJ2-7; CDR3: CASSYSAGGPNEQYF; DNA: TGTGCCAGCAGTTACTCCGCGGGAGGGCCCAACGAGCAGTACTTC
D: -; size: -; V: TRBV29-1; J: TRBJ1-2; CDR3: CSVEDLGQGNYGYTF; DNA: TGCAGCGTTGAAGATCTAGGGCAGGGGAACTATGGCTACACCTTC
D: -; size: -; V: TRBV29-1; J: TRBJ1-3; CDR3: CSVDSGNTIYF; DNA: TGCAGCGTTGATAGTGGAAACACCATATATTTT
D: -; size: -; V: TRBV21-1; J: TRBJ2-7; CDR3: CASFRQGADEQYF; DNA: TGTGCCAGTTTTCGACAGGGGGCGGACGAGCAGTACTTC